The sequence of this T cell receptor beta chain was determined in a study of cytomegalovirus exposure and HLA in healthy donors. Findings and caveats of the study: CMV serostatus was the only recorded immune exposure for donors.

The PCR contained 60 Vbeta and 13 Jbeta primers. Assay: immunoSEQ multiplex PCR; the TCRdb copy retains only in-frame clones and omits some. Here the sample table reports just under 60,000 clones. The V and J ends lost 4 bases and 7 bases respectively, with 10 bases between them. The CDR3 contains 13 residues. From germline, CDR1 is SGHTA and CDR2 FQGTGA. For this clone: As yet, its antigen is unknown.

This clonotype originated in a male donor in good health and CMV-seronegative. Material: PBMCs. The rearrangement joins TRBV7-3 to TRBJ2-2; TRBD1 might be the D (6 bases). The CDR3 DNA is TGTGCCAGCAGCTCCGTAGGGGGCGGGGAGCTGTTTTTT. It encodes CASSSVGGGELFF.